The 28 T cell receptor beta chains below come from one sample, sequenced in a study of T cell repertoires in cytomegalovirus infection. TCRdb re-analysed the reads in MiXCR, keeping a single row per CDR3 protein. This repertoire shows 75,000 to 100,000 distinct CDR3 sequences, 40% to 50% found once; its top ten account for roughly 93%. Antigen specificity for these receptors is unknown. The sample in question was CD8+ T cells from cultured PBMCs, obtained from culture after CMV antigen stimulation. The receptors derive from a human donor in good health (CMV status not recorded). Some clones in this sample may be carry-over from other donors' samples.

This clonotype turned up a few times. CDR3 region: CASSGDRRGREQYF. For the CDR3, the DNA is TGTGCCAGCAGTGGAGACAGGCGGGGGCGGGAGCAGTACTTC. The chain has TRBV6-1 and TRBJ2-7, with D perhaps matching TRBD2 (7 bases). CDR3 length: 14 residues. The germline V gene has CDR1 MNHNS and CDR2 SASEGT. V lost 4 bases and J 7 bases, leaving 17 bases between the germline ends.

This sequence joins TRBV12-3 or TRBV12-4 and TRBJ1-4, with TRBD1 matching 9 bases. This CDR3 contains 14 residues. V shed 6 bases and J 7 bases; nucleotides not matched to a gene: 6. The CDR3 loop reads CASSSGTGIEKLFF. The CDR3 DNA sequence: TGTGCCAGCAGCTCCGGGACAGGGATTGAAAAACTGTTTTTT.

The genes are TRBV6-1 and TRBJ2-7, with 7 bases fitting TRBD2. The CDR3 loop spans 14 amino acids. Germline CDR1 and CDR2: MNHNS and SASEGT. Trimming cost V 1 base and J 4 bases; bases outside gene matches: 4. CDR3 in amino acids: CASSEDRRGYEQYF. The CDR3 DNA reads as TGTGCCAGCAGTGAAGATCGGCGGGGGTACGAGCAGTACTTC.

The chain recombines TRBV14 with TRBJ2-7, with 10 bases fitting TRBD1. Germline V gene data show CDR1 as SGHDN and CDR2 as FVKESK. The V gene end was trimmed by 4 bases and the J gene end by 5 bases; junction bases not matched to a gene: 8. CDR3 length: 15 amino acids. CDR3 loop: CASSPYRDRGHEQYF. Here the CDR3 DNA reads TGTGCCAGCAGCCCCTACCGGGACAGGGGACACGAGCAGTACTTC.

The chain has TRBV12-3 or TRBV12-4 and TRBJ2-5; D unresolved. V lost 7 bases to trimming and J lost 2 bases, with 17 bases between them. The CDR3 has 15 amino acids. CDR3: CASINSRKRQETQYF. The CDR3 DNA reads TGTGCCAGCATTAATTCCCGTAAAAGGCAAGAGACCCAGTACTTC.

This clonotype was detected a few times. The rearrangement links TRBV7-2 to TRBJ1-6; no clear D. This CDR3 region has 15 residues. Trimming shortened V by 4 bases and J by 7 bases, and 14 bases separated the two germline ends. From germline, CDR1 is SGHTA and CDR2 FQGNSA. The CDR3: CASSSSRSTNSPLHF. The CDR3 DNA reads TGTGCCAGCAGCTCATCCCGCAGTACGAATTCACCCCTCCACTTT.

This clonotype appeared a few times. This rearrangement joins TRBV7-3 to TRBJ2-5, with 8 positions matching TRBD2. V dropped 5 bases and J dropped 5; count of bases not matched to a gene: 7. CDR3 length: 14 amino acids. Germline V gene lookup returns CDR1 SGHTA and CDR2 FQGTGA. The CDR3 loop reads CASSLLAGLETQYF. As DNA, the CDR3 is TGTGCCAGCAGCCTTCTAGCGGGCTTGGAGACCCAGTACTTC.

This clonotype was seen a handful of times. The chain combines TRBV4-1 with TRBJ1-1; 9 bases are shared with TRBD1. The CDR3 is 18 residues long. Germline lookup yields CDR1 MGHRA and CDR2 YSYEKL. Trimming removed 1 base from V and 1 base from J; junction bases left unmatched: 10. The CDR3 region has the DNA TGCGCCAGCAGCCAAGGTTCGACAGGGGGGTCCCCGAACACTGAAGCTTTCTTT. This encodes CASSQGSTGGSPNTEAFF.

The chain combines TRBV4-1 with TRBJ2-7; tentative D call: TRBD2 (5 bases). The CDR3 has 15 amino acids. In germline, CDR1 is MGHRA, CDR2 YSYEKL. Trimming pared 5 bases from V and 4 bases from J, leaving 18 bases between. The DNA of the CDR3 is TGCGCCAGCAGCAAAGTTTTGGACTCCGCATACGAGCAGTACTTC. This translates into CASSKVLDSAYEQYF.

The sample holds one count of this clonotype. The chain combines TRBV7-6 with TRBJ2-3; D tentatively fits TRBD1 or TRBD2 (5 bases each). Trimming removed 1 base at V and 2 bases at J, with 10 bases between. Germline lookup yields CDR1 SGHVS and CDR2 FNYEAQ. The CDR3 is made up of 15 amino acids. In DNA, the CDR3 is TGTGCCAGCAGCTTAGAAGAGGGGTACACAGATACGCAGTATTTT. This codes for CASSLEEGYTDTQYF.

The chain carries TRBV28 and TRBJ1-1; D call uncertain. Germline V gene data show CDR1 as MDHEN and CDR2 as SYDVKM. The germline V and J ends were trimmed by 4 bases and 0 bases, with 18 bases remaining between them. The CDR3 sequence is 17 residues long. The CDR3 spells CASSSGPRKGMNTEAFF. CDR3 coding DNA: TGTGCCAGCAGTTCAGGACCGAGAAAGGGCATGAACACTGAAGCTTTCTTT.

V gene TRBV6-6 combines with J gene TRBJ2-7; 8 bases map to TRBD2. There are 18 residues in the CDR3. Per germline, CDR1 MNHNY and CDR2 SVGAGI (reference sequence). The V gene end was trimmed by 0 bases and the J gene end by 0 bases; junction bases not matched to a gene: 10. This chain's CDR3 is CASSYSKIPSGSSYEQYF. The CDR3 nucleotides read TGTGCCAGCAGTTACTCGAAAATCCCTAGCGGGTCCTCCTACGAGCAGTACTTC.

This clonotype was observed a few times. The chain uses TRBV6-5 and TRBJ2-5, with TRBD1 matching 7 bases. CDR1 and CDR2 (germline): MNHEY, SVGAGI. V lost 6 bases, J lost 5 bases, and 6 bases stayed unmatched. The CDR3 totals 13 residues. The chain's CDR3 is CASSTQGWETQYF. CDR3 nucleotide sequence: TGTGCCAGCAGCACACAGGGGTGGGAGACCCAGTACTTC.

This chain joins TRBV6-6 and TRBJ2-7; no firm D call. The CDR3 is made up of 13 amino acids. Between the trimmed V and J ends, which lost 4 bases and 5 bases, there was a span of 12 bases. Germline-derived CDR1 and CDR2 are MNHNY and SVGAGI (reference sequence). The CDR3 DNA reads TGTGCCAGCAGTTCCGGGCAGTACCACGAGCAGTACTTC. This encodes CASSSGQYHEQYF.

The chain is built from TRBV6-6 and TRBJ2-1; 10 bases match TRBD2. The CDR3 contains 14 residues. The trim removed 5 bases at V and 6 bases at J, leaving 4 bases unmatched. Germline lookup yields CDR1 MNHNY and CDR2 SVGAGI (reference sequence). This chain's CDR3 is CASSSGRASNEQFF. The CDR3 DNA reads as TGTGCCAGCAGTAGCGGGAGGGCCTCCAATGAGCAGTTCTTC.

The V and J genes are TRBV6-2 or TRBV6-3 and TRBJ2-2, with D uncertain. The V end lost 8 bases, the J end lost 5 bases, and 27 bases lay between the germline ends. CDR1 MNHEY and CDR2 SVGEGT come from the germline V gene. The CDR3 totals 18 residues. CDR3 DNA: TGTGCCAGCCAGGTCGAAACTTTGACTCCCCTCGGGACCGGGGAGCTGTTTTTT. It translates to CASQVETLTPLGTGELFF.

The V and J genes are TRBV4-1 and TRBJ2-1; possibly TRBD2 for D (5 bases). CDR3 size: 15 residues. CDR1 and CDR2 from the germline V gene are MGHRA and YSYEKL. Trimming left V 2 bases short and J 0 bases short, with 8 bases between. CDR3 nucleotides: TGCGCCAGCAGCCAACAGGAGGACTCCTACAATGAGCAGTTCTTC. Translating gives CASSQQEDSYNEQFF.

The chain links TRBV12-3 or TRBV12-4 to TRBJ1-2; 9 bases fit TRBD1. The length of the CDR3 is 20 residues. V lost 6 bases and J lost 2; bases outside the gene matches: 22. The CDR3 loop is CASSRGGPRTGAFKNYGYTF. In DNA form, the CDR3 reads TGTGCCAGCAGCCGAGGGGGCCCGAGGACAGGGGCCTTCAAAAACTATGGCTACACCTTC.

This clonotype was recorded only once. V and J are TRBV29-1 and TRBJ2-1; 12 bases agree with TRBD2. The ends lost 4 bases at V and 9 bases at J; junction bases unmatched: 4. The CDR3 covers 13 residues. The germline V gene encodes CDR1 SQVTM and CDR2 ANQGSEA. The CDR3 loop reads CSVASGGATEQFF. CDR3 DNA sequence: TGCAGCGTTGCTAGCGGGGGGGCCACTGAGCAGTTCTTC.

This rearrangement joins TRBV14 to TRBJ1-1, with a possible D match to TRBD1 (5 bases). The CDR3 runs to 14 residues. V was shortened by 7 bases and J by 0 bases, with 12 bases between the two germline ends. From germline, CDR1 is SGHDN and CDR2 FVKESK. The CDR3 here is CASTATAMNTEAFF. The CDR3 region has the DNA TGTGCCAGCACCGCGACAGCAATGAACACTGAAGCTTTCTTT.

The chain has TRBV23-1 and TRBJ2-7; no reliable D call. TRBV23-1 is noted as an ORF with a role that remains uncertain. The CDR3 is made up of 17 amino acids. Trimming took 4 bases from V and 1 from J, leaving 20 bases between them. The CDR3 region is CASSPHLRAPTSYEQYF. Written as DNA, the CDR3 is TGCGCCAGCAGTCCCCATCTAAGGGCCCCAACTTCCTACGAGCAGTACTTC.

V usage is TRBV6-2 or TRBV6-3 and J usage is TRBJ1-2, with TRBD1 identical over 8 bases. Trimming cost V 2 bases and J 4 bases; bases outside gene matches: 9. The length of the CDR3 is 16 residues. Per germline, CDR1 MNHEY and CDR2 SVGEGT. This chain's CDR3 is CASSYPGQEAIYGYTF. The CDR3 coding sequence is TGTGCCAGCAGTTACCCGGGACAGGAGGCTATCTATGGCTACACCTTC.

The chain couples TRBV6-5 to TRBJ1-6, with 7 bases lining up with TRBD1. There are 16 residues in the CDR3. From germline, CDR1 is MNHEY and CDR2 SVGAGI. The V gene end was trimmed by 4 bases and the J gene end by 9 bases; junction bases not matched to a gene: 12. CDR3 DNA: TGTGCCAGCAGTTCGGGACAGTCGGCGGTCCCTTCACCCCTCCACTTT. Translating it yields CASSSGQSAVPSPLHF.

This clonotype appeared a few times. The V and J genes are TRBV10-3 and TRBJ1-3; D gene ambiguous. V dropped 8 bases and J dropped 6 bases, with 20 bases sitting between them. Germline lookup yields CDR1 ENHRY and CDR2 SYGVKD. The CDR3 covers 15 residues. The CDR3 DNA follows: TGTGCCATCCGAGGTGGAGGAATTGTAGAAAACACCATATATTTT. It codes for CAIRGGGIVENTIYF.

J is TRBJ2-5 and V is TRBV11-2; D is ambiguous. This CDR3 is built from 14 residues. Germline V gene sequence: CDR1 SGHAT, CDR2 FQNNGV. Deletions cut 0 bases from V and 1 base from J, with 6 bases between. CDR3 bases: TGTGCCAGCAGCTTAGACAGGAGCCAAGAGACCCAGTACTTC. This codes for CASSLDRSQETQYF.

This clonotype was picked up a small number of times. The J gene is TRBJ1-1, the V gene TRBV7-6, with TRBD1 as a possible D gene (6 bases). There are 13 residues in the CDR3. With 4 bases removed from V and 4 bases from J, the gap between germline ends came to 10 bases. Per the germline V gene, CDR1 is SGHVS and CDR2 is FNYEAQ. The CDR3 reads CASSSKQGTEAFF. CDR3 sequence (DNA): TGTGCCAGCAGCTCTAAACAGGGCACTGAAGCTTTCTTT.

The chain joins TRBV7-4 to TRBJ2-1; D unresolved. The CDR3 loop spans 16 amino acids. CDR1 and CDR2 (germline): SGHVT, SQSDAQ. Trimming took off 3 bases at V and 13 bases at J, with 25 bases between the two ends. The DNA for the CDR3 is TGTGCCAGCAGCTTTTTGTTAATATCCACATACAATTATCAGTTCTTC. Encoded protein: CASSFLLISTYNYQFF.

This clonotype has just a few counts. The rearrangement links TRBV12-3 or TRBV12-4 to TRBJ2-2, with D perhaps matching TRBD2 (5 bases). V dropped 6 bases and J dropped 4 bases, with 15 bases sitting between them. The CDR3 has 15 amino acids. The CDR3 spells CASSLRSRGTGELFF. CDR3 nucleotide sequence: TGTGCCAGCAGCCTTAGGTCACGGGGCACCGGGGAGCTGTTTTTT.